This is a list of T cell receptor beta chains from one sample in a study of shared clonotypes between healthy human individuals. TCRdb's table, derived via immunoSEQ multiplex PCR, lists solely in-frame clones and lacks some. The sample has roughly 1 million clones; about 84% are singletons. Sequencing was carried out using memory CD4+ T cells from PBMCs. These receptors all stem from a young man in good health. Some clones in this sample may be carry-over from other donors' samples. Each CDR3 is given with its conserved first and last residue. The order of the fields is V gene, D gene, clone size, CDR3 length, J gene, CDR3 protein, CDR3 DNA. D genes are given only for firm matches. Not every row has a clone size; where given, it reads once, few, many or a size class.

>TRBV7-8|TRBD1|few|14|TRBJ1-2
CASSLAAGGYGYTF
TGTGCCAGCAGCTTAGCTGCAGGGGGCTATGGCTACACCTTC
>TRBV4-1|TRBD1|-|14|TRBJ2-5
CASSHIQGAETQYF
TGCGCCAGCAGCCATATACAGGGGGCTGAGACCCAGTACTTC
>TRBV30|-|-|12|TRBJ2-7
CAWSGGTYEQYF
TGTGCCTGGAGTGGTGGCACCTACGAGCAGTACTTC
>TRBV5-6|-|-|13|TRBJ2-1
CASSPGQPNEQFF
TGTGCCAGCAGCCCAGGACAGCCCAATGAGCAGTTCTTC
>TRBV6-5|-|once|16|TRBJ2-1
CASSYSPRSRYNEQFF
TGTGCCAGCAGTTACTCGCCGAGGAGTCGGTACAATGAGCAGTTCTTC
>TRBV19|TRBD1|once|15|TRBJ1-2
CASSDPGTANYGYTF
TGTGCCAGTAGTGACCCCGGGACAGCTAACTATGGCTACACCTTC
>TRBV5-1|-|-|14|TRBJ1-1
CASSPGSLNTEAFF
TGCGCCAGCAGCCCCGGTTCCCTGAACACTGAAGCTTTCTTT
>TRBV7-3|TRBD2|-|15|TRBJ2-5
CASSLSSGRPETQYF
TGTGCCAGCAGCTTATCTAGCGGGAGACCCGAGACCCAGTACTTC
>TRBV5-1|-|-|13|TRBJ2-7
CASRIADFYEQYF
TGCGCCAGCAGGATAGCAGATTTCTACGAGCAGTACTTC
>TRBV4-2|-|-|18|TRBJ1-2
CASSQEPGALSFNYGYTF
TGTGCCAGCAGCCAAGAGCCAGGCGCCCTAAGCTTTAACTATGGCTACACCTTC
>TRBV30|-|-|14|TRBJ2-7
CAWRNRASSYEQYF
TGTGCCTGGAGGAACAGGGCCAGCTCCTACGAGCAGTACTTC
>TRBV5-1|-|-|14|TRBJ2-7
CASSLRVNSYEQYF
TGCGCCAGCAGCTTAAGGGTTAACTCCTACGAGCAGTACTTC
>TRBV6-6|-|-|13|TRBJ2-2
CASSTVKGGELFF
TGTGCCAGCAGTACGGTTAAAGGCGGGGAGCTGTTTTTT
>TRBV29-1|-|-|9|TRBJ1-2
CSVDRAHTF
TGCAGCGTTGACAGGGCCCACACCTTC
>TRBV19|TRBD2|-|16|TRBJ2-1
CASSSVAGLASNEQFF
TGTGCCAGTAGCTCCGTGGCAGGACTAGCGAGTAATGAGCAGTTCTTC
>TRBV6-1|TRBD2|-|15|TRBJ2-3
CASRSLAGEGDTQYF
TGTGCCAGCAGAAGTTTAGCGGGAGAAGGGGATACGCAGTATTTT
>TRBV27|-|-|15|TRBJ1-5
CASSLVGTGNQPQHF
TGTGCCAGCAGTTTGGTGGGGACGGGCAATCAGCCCCAGCATTTT
>TRBV6-6|TRBD1|-|16|TRBJ2-1
CASRLDGQGAYNEQFF
TGTGCCAGCAGGTTAGACGGACAGGGGGCCTACAATGAGCAGTTCTTC
>TRBV7-2|-|-|15|TRBJ2-2
CASSFQTQVTGELFF
TGTGCCAGCAGCTTTCAAACACAGGTCACCGGGGAGCTGTTTTTT
>TRBV11-2|-|once|13|TRBJ2-5
CASSLAGAETQYF
TGTGCCAGCAGCTTAGCAGGGGCTGAGACCCAGTACTTC
>TRBV5-4|TRBD1|-|15|TRBJ2-5
CASSRTGGLLETQYF
TGTGCCAGCAGCCGGACAGGGGGCTTGTTAGAGACCCAGTACTTC
>TRBV5-4|TRBD1|-|16|TRBJ2-3
CASSSAGQGRVDTQYF
TGTGCCAGCAGCAGTGCGGGACAGGGGAGAGTGGATACGCAGTATTTT
>TRBV9|-|-|15|TRBJ2-5
CASSAVAGTWETQYF
TGTGCCAGCAGCGCCGTTGCCGGGACTTGGGAGACCCAGTACTTC
>TRBV19|-|few|13|TRBJ1-1
CASIRPWDTEAFF
TGTGCCAGTATCAGGCCATGGGACACTGAAGCTTTCTTT
>TRBV28|TRBD1|once|15|TRBJ1-3
CASSWGTASGNTIYF
TGTGCCAGCAGTTGGGGGACAGCCTCTGGAAACACCATATATTTT
>TRBV4-3|TRBD1|-|16|TRBJ2-5
CASSQGSGTGDETQYF
TGCGCCAGCAGCCAAGGATCCGGGACAGGGGACGAGACCCAGTACTTC
>TRBV29-1|TRBD2|few|13|TRBJ2-5
CSVAWRERETQYF
TGCAGCGTTGCGTGGCGGGAGCGGGAGACCCAGTACTTC
>TRBV5-1|-|once|14|TRBJ2-3
CASSSGQPTDTQYF
TGCGCCAGCAGTTCCGGCCAGCCCACAGATACGCAGTATTTT